This T cell receptor beta chain comes out of a study of low-dose radiotherapy and immunotherapy resistance in tumors. This clonotype was detected ten times or more. V lost 4 bases and J lost 4; bases outside the gene matches: 4. From germline, CDR1 is SGDLS and CDR2 YYNGEE. The CDR3 length is 13 residues. Time point of the sample: after trial treatment. Treatment specified: LDRT plus nivolumab, ipilimumab, low-dose cyclophosphamide and aspirin (RACIN trial). Along with nivolumab and ipilimumab, donors received aspirin, low-dose cyclophosphamide and low-dose radiotherapy. Eligibility criteria specified advanced solid malignancies devoid of tumor-infiltrating lymphocytes. Primers targeting TRAV and TRBV primed first-strand cDNA, covering alpha and beta chains. TCR amplification involved approximately 20 PCR cycles with a constant-region primer and V-primer adapter. The mRNA that was isolated underwent amplification by in vitro transcription. TCRdb independently ran MiXCR on the reads; one entry per CDR3 protein. Here the sample spans some 38,000 distinct CDR3 sequences, more than 20% being singletons.

This receptor was identified in a female donor with ovarian cancer. The sample consisted of PBMCs, taken after low-dose radiotherapy plus immunotherapy. The chain links TRBV9 to TRBJ1-2; 7 bases line up with TRBD1. CDR3 bases: TGTGCCAGCAGCCGGGACAGCACCTATGGCTACACCTTC. Translated, it gives CASSRDSTYGYTF.